The next 2 T cell receptor beta chains were all read from a single sample in a study of human T cells and chemical hapten exposure. MiXCR was run by TCRdb on the RACE reads, yielding one entry per CDR3 protein. The sample records about 130,000 distinct CDR3 sequences, 8.5% to 9.5% being singletons. The time point denotes: healthy volunteer bleed at 2 weeks. Total RNA was isolated from unfractionated whole blood. Material: whole blood. The receptors shown here come from a male donor in good health. Some clones in this sample may be carry-over from other donors' samples.

This sequence joins TRBV10-3 and TRBJ2-5; the D gene could be TRBD1 or TRBD2 (6 bases each). With 3 bases removed from V and 2 bases from J, the gap between germline ends came to 22 bases. The CDR3 contains 18 residues. Germline V lookup: CDR1 ENHRY, CDR2 SYGVKD. The CDR3 DNA is TGTGCCATCAGTGAAAGTGGGGGCCTGGGAGGACGACAAGAGACCCAGTACTTC. This translates into CAISESGGLGGRQETQYF.

This clonotype was seen at least ten times. V and J are TRBV6-5 and TRBJ2-1, with 9 bases that match TRBD1. Germline CDR1 and CDR2: MNHEY and SVGAGI. The CDR3 has 16 amino acids. J was trimmed by 4 bases and V by 5 bases; bases with no gene match: 9. CDR3 DNA sequence: TGTGCCAGCAGTGAAATCCCGGGACAGGGTTACAATGAGCAGTTCTTC. Protein sequence: CASSEIPGQGYNEQFF.